Listed here are 18 T cell receptor beta chains from one sample, sequenced in a study of shared clonotypes between healthy human individuals. Assay: immunoSEQ multiplex PCR; the TCRdb copy retains only in-frame clones and omits some. The repertoire consists of approximately 2.5 million clones, with approximately 94% occurring once and the leading ten covering over 0.12%. The sequencing sample was made of naive CD4+ T cells sorted from blood. Described subset: CD45RA+ positively selected. The receptors here all came from a young man in good health.

This clone was recorded only once. This chain links TRBV5-1 with TRBJ2-3; D is unresolved. Trimming shortened V by 5 bases and J by 3 bases, and 7 bases separated the two germline ends. There are 12 residues in the CDR3. In germline, CDR1 is SGHRS, CDR2 YFSETQ. The CDR3 loop reads CASRDGTDTQYF. DNA of the CDR3: TGCGCCAGCAGGGACGGGACAGATACGCAGTATTTT.

The V gene is TRBV6-5, the J gene TRBJ2-7; 10 bases agree with TRBD1. With 6 bases clipped from V and 5 bases from J, the junction kept 4 bases outside the gene matches. The CDR3 has 13 amino acids. The germline CDR1 and CDR2 sequences are MNHEY and SVGAGI. CDR3 in amino acids: CASRATGGHEQYF. The CDR3 DNA follows: TGTGCCAGCAGAGCGACAGGGGGCCACGAGCAGTACTTC.

This chain links TRBV28 with TRBJ2-5; perhaps TRBD1 as D (6 bases). This CDR3 is built from 15 residues. Trimming stripped 7 bases from V and 5 bases from J, with 20 bases between. Germline V gene lookup returns CDR1 MDHEN and CDR2 SYDVKM. The CDR3 spells CASIPEGRGRETQYF. DNA for the CDR3: TGTGCCAGCATCCCTGAGGGCAGGGGTAGGGAGACCCAGTACTTC.

The chain joins TRBV5-1 to TRBJ2-5; TRBD2 matches 11 bases. J lost 3 bases, V lost 4 bases, and 8 bases had no gene match. The CDR3 loop spans 16 amino acids. CDR1 SGHRS and CDR2 YFSETQ come from the germline V gene. In DNA form, the CDR3 reads TGCGCCAGCAGCACATCAACTAGCGGGAGAGAAGAGACCCAGTACTTC. It specifies CASSTSTSGREETQYF.

The chain uses TRBV18 and TRBJ1-1, with D maybe TRBD1 (5 bases). The CDR3 extends over 14 amino acids. Deletions cut 3 bases from V and 2 bases from J, with 10 bases between. Germline lookup yields CDR1 KGHSH and CDR2 LQKENI. CDR3 sequence reads: CASSPVTANTEAFF. In nucleotides, the CDR3 is TGTGCCAGCTCACCTGTGACAGCAAACACTGAAGCTTTCTTT.

This clone was detected once. The rearrangement uses TRBV2 and TRBJ1-2; the D gene is possibly TRBD1 (5 bases). V gave up 1 base and J gave up 4 bases, with 19 bases separating them. Germline V lookup: CDR1 SNHLY, CDR2 FYNNEI. CDR3 length: 17 residues. The CDR3 spells CASSEVGHLDWGYGYTF. DNA for the CDR3: TGTGCCAGCAGTGAAGTAGGACACTTAGACTGGGGCTATGGCTACACCTTC.

The chain uses TRBV5-4 and TRBJ1-1; 9 nucleotides align to TRBD1. The CDR3 runs to 15 residues. The junction had 4 bases not matched to a gene; V was cut back by 4 bases and J by 0 bases. CDR1 is SGHNT and CDR2 is YYREEE in the germline V gene (reference sequence). CDR3 in DNA: TGTGCCAGCAGCGGGGACAGGGTCATGAACACTGAAGCTTTCTTT. This gives the protein CASSGDRVMNTEAFF.

The chain has TRBV11-2 and TRBJ2-1; the D gene is possibly TRBD2 (6 bases). This CDR3 has 13 amino acids. Trimming took off 8 bases at V and 4 bases at J, with 12 bases between the two ends. CDR1 is SGHAT, CDR2 FQNNGV, per germline. As DNA, the CDR3 is TGTGCCAGCGGTTTGCGGGGATACAATGAGCAGTTCTTC. Protein product: CASGLRGYNEQFF. The full variable domain, with the rest looked up from reference TRBV11-2 and TRBJ2-1, is EAGVAQSPRYKIIEKRQSVAFWCNPISGHATLYWYQQILGQGPKLLIQFQNNGVVDDSQLPKDRFSAERLKGVDSTLKIQPAKLEDSAVYLCASGLRGYNEQFFGPGTRLTVL.

Details on this clone: The same CDR3 arises from other DNA sequences in this sample as well. This chain links TRBV10-1 with TRBJ1-1; D unclear. Germline V gene data show CDR1 as WNHNN and CDR2 as SYGVQD (reference sequence). V was trimmed by 5 bases and J by 1 base, leaving 8 bases between them. The CDR3 totals 13 residues. The CDR3, as DNA: TGCGCCAGCAGTCGGACGGCGAACACTGAAGCTTTCTTT. This translates into CASSRTANTEAFF.

As DNA, the CDR3 is TGTGCCAGCAGTTTTTCTTTTGGGGCCAACGTCCTGACTTTC. It translates to CASSFSFGANVLTF. The chain carries TRBV28 and TRBJ2-6; D unclear. This CDR3 has 14 amino acids. V dropped 3 bases and J dropped 3 bases, with 6 bases sitting between them. CDR1 is MDHEN and CDR2 is SYDVKM in the germline V gene.

This clone has only one observation. The rearrangement links TRBV9 to TRBJ2-3; tentatively, D is TRBD1 (5 bases). The CDR3 spans 16 residues. V shed 3 bases and J shed 2 bases, with 16 bases lying between them. Germline loops: CDR1 SGDLS, CDR2 YYNGEE. The CDR3 sequence is CASSAQTEVFTDTQYF. CDR3 nucleotides: TGTGCCAGCAGCGCCCAGACAGAAGTCTTCACAGATACGCAGTATTTT.

The V and J genes are TRBV5-1 and TRBJ2-5, with D possibly being TRBD1 (6 bases). CDR3 length equals 16 residues. CDR1 is SGHRS and CDR2 is YFSETQ in the germline V gene. The germline V and J ends were trimmed by 0 bases and 1 base, with 13 bases remaining between them. CDR3 nucleotides: TGCGCCAGCAGCTTGGAAGGATACAGGGCCCAAGAGACCCAGTACTTC. Its protein is CASSLEGYRAQETQYF.

Only a few counts were recorded for this clone. The rearrangement links TRBV6-6 to TRBJ1-5; D perhaps matches TRBD1 (6 bases). Germline V gives CDR1 MNHNY, CDR2 SVGAGI (reference sequence). V was shortened by 2 bases and J by 4 bases, with 9 bases between the two germline ends. The CDR3 has 14 amino acids. CDR3 sequence (DNA): TGTGCCAGCAGTTACGACAGGAAGAATCAGCCCCAGCATTTT. This sequence encodes CASSYDRKNQPQHF.

This rearrangement joins TRBV30 to TRBJ2-3; 8 nucleotides align to TRBD2. Germline lookup yields CDR1 GTSNPN and CDR2 SVGIG (reference sequence). V was clipped by 0 bases and J by 3 bases; unmatched bases: 8. The length of the CDR3 is 16 residues. The CDR3 loop is CAWSVAGQRGTDTQYF. In nucleotides, the CDR3 is TGTGCCTGGAGTGTAGCAGGGCAGCGGGGGACAGATACGCAGTATTTT.

The genes are TRBV2 and TRBJ2-1; no firm D call. CDR3 length: 16 amino acids. Germline-derived CDR1 and CDR2 are SNHLY and FYNNEI. The germline V and J ends were trimmed by 4 bases and 2 bases, with 15 bases remaining between them. CDR3 loop: CASSGDRPTTYNEQFF. In DNA, the CDR3 is TGTGCCAGCAGTGGAGACCGACCAACCACCTACAATGAGCAGTTCTTC.

The V call is TRBV30, the J call TRBJ2-2, with D unclear. Trimming removed 7 bases from V and 5 bases from J, with 17 bases in between. Germline V gene data show CDR1 as GTSNPN and CDR2 as SVGIG (reference sequence). This CDR3 has 14 amino acids. The CDR3 loop reads CASPTADNTGELFF. CDR3 bases: TGTGCCTCTCCTACAGCCGATAATACCGGGGAGCTGTTTTTT.

This clone was found once. The V call is TRBV5-1, the J call TRBJ2-4; perhaps TRBD1 as D (6 bases). Trimming took off 0 bases at V and 4 bases at J, with 11 bases between the two ends. Germline-derived CDR1 and CDR2 are SGHRS and YFSETQ. The CDR3 loop spans 15 amino acids. The CDR3 loop is CASSLGGQIKNIQYF. CDR3 DNA sequence: TGCGCCAGCAGCTTGGGGGGACAAATAAAAAACATTCAGTACTTC.

V usage is TRBV4-3 and J usage is TRBJ2-4; D remains unclear. Looked up from germline, CDR1 is LGHNA and CDR2 is YSLEER. Trimming stripped 5 bases from V and 8 bases from J, with 13 bases between. The CDR3 loop spans 13 amino acids. The CDR3 spells CASSLGPGDIQYF. The CDR3 bases are TGCGCCAGCAGCTTAGGGCCTGGGGACATTCAGTACTTC.